What follows is one TCR beta chain and its context. The antigen remains unidentified. This sample was taken from a study of T cell responses to AZD1222 COVID-19 vaccine. Between the trimmed V and J ends, which lost 0 bases and 6 bases, there was a span of 14 bases. Germline lookup yields CDR1 SNHLY and CDR2 FYNNEI. This CDR3 comprises 15 residues. The protocol was immunoSEQ multiplex PCR, while the TCRdb copy is restricted to in-frame clones and leaves out a portion. The table includes 150,000 to 200,000 clones, about 87% detected once. Regarding the study as a whole: With dominance at 160-218 and 743-854, vaccine-associated CD4 TCRs spanned spike. Among the donors, most were white British and more were female, and clonal diversity was possibly underestimated. Repertoires were obtained only post-peak T cell response.

This specimen was peripheral blood, taken on day 0 of MenACWY control vaccination. This TCR was recovered from an adult in good health. V and J are TRBV2 and TRBJ1-2; tentatively, D is TRBD1 (6 bases). CDR3 amino acids: CASSEAPGQGHGYTF. CDR3 nucleotides: TGTGCCAGCAGTGAAGCGCCGGGGCAGGGGCATGGCTACACCTTC.